This TCR beta chain was observed in a study of tumor-infiltrating lymphocytes in primary liver carcinoma. DNA and RNA were both co-extracted from about 19-30 mg of bulk tissue that had not been sorted. The investigators made TCR beta cDNA from about 500 ng total RNA, using a constant-region primer. Library construction for TCR beta comprised three nested multiplex PCR rounds performed with slightly modified ARM-PCR. TCRdb processed the multiplex PCR reads anew with MiXCR; each CDR3 protein has one entry. Seen here are about 74,000 distinct CDR3 sequences, roughly three quarters observed once, and the top ten hold roughly 26%. This sequence was found in a man in his forties or fifties with primary liver carcinoma and hepatitis B virus infection. Sequenced material: liver tumor tissue from sampling region 4. This sample's subset: tumor region T4, right-lateral pole.

The CDR3 spells CASSLLAKITGELFF. The CDR3 DNA sequence: TGTGCCAGCAGTTTACTGGCAAAGATCACCGGGGAGCTGTTTTTT. The V and J genes are TRBV28 and TRBJ2-2; D is ambiguous. CDR3 length: 15 residues. CDR1 MDHEN and CDR2 SYDVKM come from the germline V gene. The germline V and J ends were trimmed by 2 bases and 4 bases, with 11 bases remaining between them.